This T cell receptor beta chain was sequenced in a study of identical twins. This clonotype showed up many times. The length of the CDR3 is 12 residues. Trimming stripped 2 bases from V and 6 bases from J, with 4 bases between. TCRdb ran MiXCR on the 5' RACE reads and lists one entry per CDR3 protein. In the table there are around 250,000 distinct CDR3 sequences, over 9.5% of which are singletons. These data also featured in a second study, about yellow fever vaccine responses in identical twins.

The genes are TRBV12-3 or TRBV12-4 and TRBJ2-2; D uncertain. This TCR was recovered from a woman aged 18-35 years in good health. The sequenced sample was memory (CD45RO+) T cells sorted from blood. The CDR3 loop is CASSLQAGELFF. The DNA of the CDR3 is TGTGCCAGCAGTTTACAGGCCGGGGAGCTGTTTTTT.